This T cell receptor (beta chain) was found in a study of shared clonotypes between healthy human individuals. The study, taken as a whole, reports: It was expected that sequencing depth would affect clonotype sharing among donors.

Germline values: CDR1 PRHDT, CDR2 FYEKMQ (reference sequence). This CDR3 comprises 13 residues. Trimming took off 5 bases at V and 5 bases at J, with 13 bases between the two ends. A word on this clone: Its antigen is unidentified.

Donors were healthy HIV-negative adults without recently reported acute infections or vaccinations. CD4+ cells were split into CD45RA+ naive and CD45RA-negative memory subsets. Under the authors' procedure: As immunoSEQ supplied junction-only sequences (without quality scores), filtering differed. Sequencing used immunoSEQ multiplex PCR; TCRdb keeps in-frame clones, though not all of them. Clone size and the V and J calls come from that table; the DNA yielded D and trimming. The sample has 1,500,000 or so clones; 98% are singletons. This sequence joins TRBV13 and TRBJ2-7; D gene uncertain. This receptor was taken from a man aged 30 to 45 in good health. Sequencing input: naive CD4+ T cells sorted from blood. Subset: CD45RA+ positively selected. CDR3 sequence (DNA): TGTGCCAGCAGCCCGCAGGATCGAGACGAGCAGTACTTC. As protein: CASSPQDRDEQYF.